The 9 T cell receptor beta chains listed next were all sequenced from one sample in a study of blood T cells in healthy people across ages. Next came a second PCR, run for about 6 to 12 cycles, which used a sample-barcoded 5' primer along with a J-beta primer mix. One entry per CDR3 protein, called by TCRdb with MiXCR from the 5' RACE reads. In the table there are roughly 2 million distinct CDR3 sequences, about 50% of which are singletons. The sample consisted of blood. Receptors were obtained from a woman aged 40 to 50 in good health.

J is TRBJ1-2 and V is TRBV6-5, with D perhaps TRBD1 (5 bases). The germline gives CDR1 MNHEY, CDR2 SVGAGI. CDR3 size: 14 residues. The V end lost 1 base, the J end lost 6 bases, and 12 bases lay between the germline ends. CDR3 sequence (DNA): TGTGCCAGCAGTTACTTGTCAGGGTCCGATGGCTACACCTTC. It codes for CASSYLSGSDGYTF.

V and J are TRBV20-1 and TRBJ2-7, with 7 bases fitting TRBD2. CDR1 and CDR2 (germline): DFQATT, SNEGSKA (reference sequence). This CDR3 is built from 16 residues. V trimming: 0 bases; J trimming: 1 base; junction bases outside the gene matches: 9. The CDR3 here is CSARDPGLADSYEQYF. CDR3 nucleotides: TGCAGTGCTAGAGATCCGGGCCTAGCGGATTCCTACGAGCAGTACTTC.

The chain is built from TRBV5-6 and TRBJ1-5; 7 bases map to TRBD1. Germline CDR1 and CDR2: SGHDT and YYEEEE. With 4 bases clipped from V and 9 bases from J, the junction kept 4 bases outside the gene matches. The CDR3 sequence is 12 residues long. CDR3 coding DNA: TGTGCCAGCAGCCAGGGACAGACGCCCCAGCATTTT. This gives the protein CASSQGQTPQHF.

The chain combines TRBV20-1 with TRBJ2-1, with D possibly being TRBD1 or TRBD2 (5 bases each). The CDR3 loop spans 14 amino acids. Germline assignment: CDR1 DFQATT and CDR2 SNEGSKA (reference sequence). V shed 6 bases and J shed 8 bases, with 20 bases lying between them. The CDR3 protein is CSARRVSGSDEQFF. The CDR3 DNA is TGCAGTGCGAGGAGAGTTTCAGGGAGTGATGAGCAGTTCTTC.

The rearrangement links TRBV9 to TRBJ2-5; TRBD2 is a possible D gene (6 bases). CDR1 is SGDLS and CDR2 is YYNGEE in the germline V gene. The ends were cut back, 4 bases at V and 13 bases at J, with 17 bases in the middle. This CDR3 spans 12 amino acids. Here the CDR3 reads CASSNIGGGLYF. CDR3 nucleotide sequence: TGTGCCAGCAGCAACATCGGGGGAGGACTGTACTTC.

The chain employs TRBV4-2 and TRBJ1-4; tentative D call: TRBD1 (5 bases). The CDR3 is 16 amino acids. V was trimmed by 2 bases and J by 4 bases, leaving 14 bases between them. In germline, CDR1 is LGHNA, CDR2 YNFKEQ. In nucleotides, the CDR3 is TGTGCCAGCAGCCAAACCCAGGGTGAGGGTAATGAAAAACTGTTTTTT. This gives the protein CASSQTQGEGNEKLFF.

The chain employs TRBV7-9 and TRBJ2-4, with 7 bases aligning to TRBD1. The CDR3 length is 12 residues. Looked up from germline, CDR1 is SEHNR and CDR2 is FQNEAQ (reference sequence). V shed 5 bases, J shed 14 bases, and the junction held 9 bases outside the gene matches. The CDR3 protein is CASSNRDSVEYF. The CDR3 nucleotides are TGTGCCAGCAGCAATAGGGACAGTGTGGAGTACTTC.

This CDR3 is CASSQAGGQIYEQYF. The CDR3 DNA reads TGTGCCAGCAGCCAGGCAGGTGGACAGATCTACGAGCAGTACTTC. The chain uses TRBV4-2 and TRBJ2-5; tentatively, D is TRBD1 (6 bases). Judging by the DNA end, TRBJ2-7 fits better; the J call may be wrong. CDR1 and CDR2 (germline): LGHNA, YNFKEQ. This CDR3 has 15 residues.

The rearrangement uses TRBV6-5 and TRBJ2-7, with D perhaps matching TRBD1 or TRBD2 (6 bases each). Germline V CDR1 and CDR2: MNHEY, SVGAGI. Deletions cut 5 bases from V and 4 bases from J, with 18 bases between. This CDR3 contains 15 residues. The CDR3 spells CASSMRGSGSYEQYF. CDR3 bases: TGTGCCAGCAGTATGAGGGGGAGCGGGTCGTACGAGCAGTACTTC.